A single sample is the source of the 6 T cell receptor beta chains below, sequenced in a study of monozygotic twins with inflammatory bowel disease. TCRdb re-called the 5' RACE reads; one entry per CDR3 protein, DNA not given. This sample's table has about 420,000 distinct CDR3 sequences. Sequencing input: blood. The receptors originated from a human donor with ulcerative colitis or Crohn's disease, or a healthy co-twin of an affected twin (not recorded which).

The chain joins TRBV5-6 to TRBJ2-5; TCRdb lists TRBD1, though no DNA is available to test this call. Germline V gives CDR1 SGHDT, CDR2 YYEEEE. The CDR3 loop spans 16 amino acids. The CDR3 loop reads CASSFAPGQGQETQYF.

The V call is TRBV15, the J call TRBJ1-2. The CDR3 runs to 15 residues. Germline V lookup: CDR1 LNHNV, CDR2 YYDKDF (reference sequence). This chain's CDR3 is CATSRVVAENYGYTF.

CDR3: CASSPDWRDTGELFF. V gene TRBV4-2 combines with J gene TRBJ2-2; the D call of TRBD2 rests on TCRdb alone, since no DNA is present to check it. The CDR3 sequence is 15 residues long. Germline CDR1 is LGHNA and CDR2 is YNFKEQ.

J is TRBJ1-2 and V is TRBV5-4. This CDR3 contains 15 residues. The V gene's germline CDR1 is SGHNT and CDR2 YYREEE (reference sequence). The CDR3 protein is CASSLELRGGYGYTF. Complete variable domain (other parts from reference TRBV5-4 and TRBJ1-2): ETGVTQSPTHLIKTRGQQVTLRCSSQSGHNTVSWYQQALGQGPQFIFQYYREEENGRGNFPPRFSGLQFPNYSSELNVNALELDDSALYLCASSLELRGGYGYTFGSGTRLTVV.

This chain links TRBV10-3 with TRBJ2-3; TCRdb proposes TRBD1, but this gene call is untestable without DNA. The CDR3 loop spans 15 amino acids. The germline gives CDR1 ENHRY, CDR2 SYGVKD. CDR3: CAISEGGQRTDTQYF.

The rearrangement links TRBV5-6 to TRBJ1-1. There are 15 residues in the CDR3. Germline lookup yields CDR1 SGHDT and CDR2 YYEEEE. CDR3 region: CASSLQGLMNTEAFF.